Listed here are 26 T cell receptor beta chains from one sample, sequenced in a study of blood T cell repertoires in COVID-19. Sequenced by immunoSEQ multiplex PCR; TCRdb stores in-frame clones only, minus some. Of some 150,000 clones in the sample, roughly 81% were seen once. The sample taken for sequencing was peripheral blood. The receptors derive from a middle-aged man with acute or convalescent COVID-19.

This clone was observed a few times. The genes are TRBV2 and TRBJ1-5; possibly TRBD1 for D (6 bases). Looked up from germline, CDR1 is SNHLY and CDR2 is FYNNEI. There are 14 residues in the CDR3. The V end lost 5 bases, the J end lost 6 bases, and 14 bases lay between the germline ends. In nucleotides, the CDR3 is TGTGCCAGCAGTTCGGACAGTTCTGGTCAGCCCCAGCATTTT. As protein: CASSSDSSGQPQHF.

The CDR3 loop is CATSTNMGGGYTEAFF. The DNA of the CDR3 is TGTGCCACCAGCACCAACATGGGAGGGGGTTACACTGAAGCTTTCTTT. The chain couples TRBV15 to TRBJ1-1, with a possible D match to TRBD1 (6 bases). The length of the CDR3 is 16 residues. Germline values: CDR1 LNHNV, CDR2 YYDKDF (reference sequence). The germline V and J ends were trimmed by 4 bases and 3 bases, with 18 bases remaining between them.

In this sample, this clone turned up a few times. The gene calls are TRBV18 and TRBJ1-1; 10 bases are shared with TRBD1. Germline values: CDR1 KGHSH, CDR2 LQKENI. Unmatched junction bases numbered 6, after V lost 3 bases and J lost 5 bases. The CDR3 sequence is 15 residues long. This CDR3 reads CASSPGTGEVTEAFF. CDR3 sequence (DNA): TGTGCCAGCTCACCTGGGACAGGGGAGGTTACTGAAGCTTTCTTT.

The chain carries TRBV6-5 and TRBJ1-1, with D perhaps matching TRBD1 (5 bases). CDR3 length: 13 amino acids. V lost 6 bases, J lost 0 bases, and 8 bases lay in between. Germline loops: CDR1 MNHEY, CDR2 SVGAGI. The CDR3 DNA follows: TGTGCCAGCAGGCAACAGGTGAACACTGAAGCTTTCTTT. Translation gives CASRQQVNTEAFF.

The chain couples TRBV28 to TRBJ1-1; D gene uncertain. Trimming took off 5 bases at V and 6 bases at J, with 19 bases between the two ends. This CDR3 has 15 residues. Germline assignment: CDR1 MDHEN and CDR2 SYDVKM. The CDR3 nucleotides are TGTGCCAGCAGTCCCTCGGGCGGGAGAGGCGCTGAAGCTTTCTTT. It is translated as CASSPSGGRGAEAFF.

V gene TRBV6-4 combines with J gene TRBJ2-3; 12 nucleotides agree with TRBD2. Germline CDR1 is MRHNA and CDR2 is SNTAGT. The CDR3 spans 15 residues. Trimming at V came to 5 bases and at J to 8 bases, leaving 8 bases not matched to a gene. CDR3 sequence: CASSSTSGGLLTQYF. The CDR3 DNA is TGTGCCAGCAGTTCGACTAGCGGGGGCCTCCTTACGCAGTATTTT.

By frequency in the sample, this clone is medium-sized. This chain links TRBV6-5 with TRBJ2-3; 12 nucleotides align to TRBD2. CDR3 length: 15 residues. V gave up 5 bases and J gave up 4 bases; unmatched junction bases: 4. Germline loops: CDR1 MNHEY, CDR2 SVGAGI. The CDR3 sequence is CASSIASGGADTQYF. The CDR3 DNA reads as TGTGCCAGCAGTATTGCTAGCGGGGGGGCAGATACGCAGTATTTT.

The V gene is TRBV29-1, the J gene TRBJ2-3; perhaps TRBD2 as D (5 bases). The germline gives CDR1 SQVTM, CDR2 ANQGSEA. V was shortened by 4 bases and J by 0 bases, with 5 bases between the two germline ends. This CDR3 region has 12 residues. CDR3 nucleotides: TGCAGCGTTGGGACTAGCACAGATACGCAGTATTTT. Residues: CSVGTSTDTQYF.

This sequence joins TRBV9 and TRBJ2-1; possibly TRBD2 for D (7 bases). Trimming cost V 0 bases and J 9 bases, with 19 bases left between them. CDR1 and CDR2 from the germline V gene are SGDLS and YYNGEE. CDR3 length: 16 residues. CDR3 nucleotides: TGTGCCAGCAGCGTAGAGGAGAGGGGGGGCCTCGGTGAGCAGTTCTTC. Protein product: CASSVEERGGLGEQFF.

V and J are TRBV6-5 and TRBJ1-1; D remains ambiguous. The V gene lost 5 bases and the J gene lost 1 base, with 8 bases spanning the gap. The CDR3 runs to 13 residues. In germline, CDR1 is MNHEY, CDR2 SVGAGI. This CDR3 is CASSPFWNTEAFF. In DNA form, the CDR3 reads TGTGCCAGCAGTCCCTTTTGGAACACTGAAGCTTTCTTT.

The V call is TRBV19, the J call TRBJ1-2; D not certain. The ends were cut back, 3 bases at V and 0 bases at J, with 8 bases in the middle. Germline-derived CDR1 and CDR2 are LNHDA and SQIVND (reference sequence). This CDR3 has 14 residues. In DNA, the CDR3 is TGTGCCAGTAGTATCCCAGGAACTAACTATGGCTACACCTTC. Amino acid sequence: CASSIPGTNYGYTF.

This chain links TRBV19 with TRBJ2-7, with 7 bases fitting TRBD1. There are 14 residues in the CDR3. V gave up 4 bases and J gave up 0 bases; unmatched junction bases: 3. Germline CDR1 LNHDA, CDR2 SQIVND (reference sequence). As DNA, the CDR3 is TGTGCCAGTAGTAGACAGGGTAACTCCTACGAGCAGTACTTC. This sequence encodes CASSRQGNSYEQYF.

This chain joins TRBV4-1 and TRBJ1-3; TRBD1 matches 8 bases. This CDR3 spans 15 amino acids. Germline trimming cut 1 base from V and 7 bases from J; bases unmatched to any gene: 6. Germline CDR1 MGHRA, CDR2 YSYEKL. CDR3 in amino acids: CASSQVWTGTNTIYF. The CDR3 nucleotides are TGCGCCAGCAGCCAAGTCTGGACAGGGACGAACACCATATATTTT.

This chain's CDR3 is CASSSSTGGMNTEAFF. CDR3 coding DNA: TGCGCCAGCAGTTCCTCGACAGGGGGGATGAACACTGAAGCTTTCTTT. V usage is TRBV5-1 and J usage is TRBJ1-1; 9 bases fit TRBD1. The ends lost 5 bases at V and 0 bases at J; junction bases unmatched: 8. The CDR3 contains 16 residues. The germline V gene encodes CDR1 SGHRS and CDR2 YFSETQ.

The V gene is TRBV2, the J gene TRBJ2-1, with 11 bases aligning to TRBD2. Germline CDR1 is SNHLY and CDR2 is FYNNEI. The CDR3 has 14 residues. J lost 9 bases, V lost 5 bases, and 6 bases had no gene match. In nucleotides, the CDR3 is TGTGCCAGCAGTCGGATAGCGGGGGGGGTTGAGCAGTTCTTC. Protein sequence: CASSRIAGGVEQFF.

This chain uses TRBV5-1 with TRBJ2-7, with 8 bases fitting TRBD1. This CDR3 contains 14 residues. The trim removed 4 bases at V and 2 bases at J, leaving 5 bases unmatched. In germline, CDR1 is SGHRS, CDR2 YFSETQ. This CDR3 reads CASSPQGDAYEQYF. CDR3 sequence (DNA): TGCGCCAGCAGCCCACAGGGGGACGCCTACGAGCAGTACTTC.

The chain recombines TRBV19 with TRBJ2-3; D not certain. The CDR3 is made up of 14 amino acids. The V gene's germline CDR1 is LNHDA and CDR2 SQIVND (reference sequence). With 7 bases removed from V and 2 bases from J, the gap between germline ends came to 13 bases. This CDR3 is CASTQQLFTDTQYF. The CDR3 DNA sequence: TGTGCCAGTACCCAACAACTATTCACAGATACGCAGTATTTT.

The V gene is TRBV5-1, the J gene TRBJ2-3; 13 bases align to TRBD2. Trimming took 3 bases from V and 5 from J; bases not matched to a gene: 9. Germline CDR1 reads SGHRS; CDR2 reads YFSETQ. This CDR3 is 17 amino acids long. CDR3 loop: CASSSATSGGAVDTQYF. The CDR3 region has the DNA TGCGCCAGCAGCTCAGCTACTAGCGGGGGGGCTGTAGATACGCAGTATTTT.

The rearrangement links TRBV11-2 to TRBJ2-7; possibly TRBD2 for D (6 bases). The germline V gene encodes CDR1 SGHAT and CDR2 FQNNGV. V was clipped by 2 bases and J by 4 bases, with 15 bases between them. The CDR3 consists of 15 residues. The CDR3 loop reads CASSLMSGPPYEQYF. CDR3 nucleotide sequence: TGTGCCAGCAGCTTAATGAGCGGGCCTCCATACGAGCAGTACTTC.

The chain carries TRBV4-2 and TRBJ2-3; D is ambiguous. From germline, CDR1 is LGHNA and CDR2 YNFKEQ. The germline V and J ends were trimmed by 1 base and 4 bases, with 9 bases remaining between them. The CDR3 extends over 14 amino acids. CDR3 DNA: TGTGCCAGCAGCCAAGGGCAGGAACCAGATACGCAGTATTTT. Its protein is CASSQGQEPDTQYF.

V and J are TRBV18 and TRBJ2-2; D perhaps matches TRBD2 (6 bases). The CDR3 contains 15 residues. Trimming cost V 3 bases and J 0 bases, with 8 bases left between them. Per germline, CDR1 KGHSH and CDR2 LQKENI. The DNA of the CDR3 is TGTGCCAGCTCACCGGGACTGGCGAACACCGGGGAGCTGTTTTTT. Translation gives CASSPGLANTGELFF.

V usage is TRBV9 and J usage is TRBJ1-1; weak D call: TRBD1 (6 bases). Trimming took off 0 bases at V and 1 base at J, with 10 bases between the two ends. Germline V gene lookup returns CDR1 SGDLS and CDR2 YYNGEE. CDR3 size: 15 residues. The CDR3 DNA reads TGTGCCAGCAGCGTAGTAGACAGGCCGAACACTGAAGCTTTCTTT. Its translation is CASSVVDRPNTEAFF.

The chain couples TRBV7-2 to TRBJ1-3; 8 bases map to TRBD1. The junction had 11 bases not matched to a gene; V was cut back by 1 base and J by 9 bases. The V gene's germline CDR1 is SGHTA and CDR2 FQGNSA. The CDR3 consists of 16 residues. CDR3 region: CASSLDGTGEGRTIYF. CDR3 nucleotides: TGTGCCAGCAGCTTAGACGGGACAGGCGAGGGTCGCACCATATATTTT. The variable domain in full, with the rest retrieved from reference TRBV7-2 and TRBJ1-3, is GAGVSQSPSNKVTEKGKDVELRCDPISGHTALYWYRQSLGQGLEFLIYFQGNSAPDKSGLPSDRFSAERTGGSVSTLTIQRTQQEDSAVYLCASSLDGTGEGRTIYFGEGSWLTVV.

This clone was seen only a few times. The chain is built from TRBV28 and TRBJ1-5; 7 bases align to TRBD1. J gave up 6 bases and V 5 bases, and 10 bases lay outside the gene matches. This CDR3 contains 15 residues. Germline loops: CDR1 MDHEN, CDR2 SYDVKM. CDR3 nucleotides: TGTGCCAGCAGTGAGAACAGGGGAGCGGTTCAGCCCCAGCATTTT. Amino acid sequence: CASSENRGAVQPQHF.

This sequence joins TRBV11-2 and TRBJ1-3; D call uncertain. Trimming took 2 bases from V and 2 from J, leaving 10 bases between them. Germline CDR1 reads SGHAT; CDR2 reads FQNNGV. The CDR3 totals 15 residues. The CDR3 DNA is TGTGCCAGCAGCTTAACCGGACTAGCTGGAAACACCATATATTTT. Its translation: CASSLTGLAGNTIYF.

This chain connects TRBV2 to TRBJ1-2; maybe TRBD1 (6 bases). Germline assignment: CDR1 SNHLY and CDR2 FYNNEI. The CDR3 extends over 15 amino acids. The germline V and J ends were trimmed by 6 bases and 2 bases, with 16 bases remaining between them. As DNA, the CDR3 is TGTGCCAGCAGCAGAACCGGGGGGCAAAACTATGGCTACACCTTC. It is translated as CASSRTGGQNYGYTF.